A selection of T cell receptor beta chains follows, all from one sample in a study of vaccination effects on CD4 cells after COVID-19. What these receptors recognize is not known. The repertoire was sequenced with immunoSEQ multiplex PCR; TCRdb's copy has only in-frame clones and lacks some. The sample yields tens of thousands of clones, approximately 64% seen once. The sequencing here drew on CD4+ T cells from PBMCs cultured with HCoV-NL63 spike peptides, taken before COVID-19 vaccination. The receptors were gathered from a human donor who received a COVID-19 vaccine. CDR3s include the opening cysteine and the closing phenylalanine or tryptophan. The order of the fields is J gene, clone size, D gene, V gene, CDR3 DNA, CDR3 protein. D genes are given only for firm matches. For some rows the clone size is stated as once, few or many, or as a class when expanded; others skip it.

>TRBJ2-7|-|TRBD1|TRBV5-1
TGCGCCAGCAGCTTGGAGGGACAGGGTTCCCGGGGGCAGTACTTC
CASSLEGQGSRGQYF
>TRBJ1-2|-|-|TRBV20-1
TGCAGTGCTAGAGATCAGCCCCTCAACACCTTC
CSARDQPLNTF
>TRBJ2-1|-|-|TRBV12-3/TRBV12-4
TGTGCCAGCAGTCCTACCTACAATGAGCAGTTCTTC
CASSPTYNEQFF
>TRBJ2-7|-|-|TRBV27
TGTGCCAGCAGTCCCCATCGGGGTAGCTCCTACGAGCAGTACTTC
CASSPHRGSSYEQYF
>TRBJ1-1|-|-|TRBV7-2
TGTGCCAGCAGCTTAAATTCCCAGAACACTGAAGCTTTCTTT
CASSLNSQNTEAFF
>TRBJ2-1|-|TRBD1|TRBV24-1
TGTGCCACCACACCGGGACAGGGGGACTCGTTTTGGTTCTTC
CATTPGQGDSFWFF
>TRBJ2-3|-|TRBD2|TRBV20-1
TGCAGTGCTAGTCGCCCAGCGGGAAGCACAGATACGCAGTATTTT
CSASRPAGSTDTQYF
>TRBJ1-2|-|TRBD1|TRBV11-2
TGTGCCAGCAGCTTAAACTCAGGGGGCGACTATGGCTACACCTTC
CASSLNSGGDYGYTF
>TRBJ2-5|-|-|TRBV5-4
TGTGCCAGCAGCTTAGTTGTCCAAGAGACCCAGTACTTC
CASSLVVQETQYF
>TRBJ2-3|-|TRBD2|TRBV10-3
TGTGCCTCCACCCCAGGGCTAGCGGGCACAGATACGCAGTATTTT
CASTPGLAGTDTQYF
>TRBJ1-1|-|-|TRBV11-3
TGTGCCAGCAGCTTAAATCAGGGAGGAACTGAAGCTTTCTTT
CASSLNQGGTEAFF
>TRBJ2-7|-|TRBD2|TRBV6-5
TGTGCCAGCAGTTACCCGGGGCGGGAGGGCCCTTACGAGCAGTACTTC
CASSYPGREGPYEQYF
>TRBJ2-7|few|TRBD1|TRBV27
TGTGCCAGCAACCGCCTAGACAGGGATTCCTACGAGCAGTACTTC
CASNRLDRDSYEQYF
>TRBJ2-1|-|-|TRBV20-1
TGCAGTGTTGCAGGGGAGCAGTTCTTC
CSVAGEQFF
>TRBJ2-7|-|-|TRBV3-1/TRBV3-2
TGTGCCAGCAGCCTTAGTGGGGCAGGGAGCTACGAGCAGTACTTC
CASSLSGAGSYEQYF
>TRBJ2-3|-|-|TRBV25-1
TGTGCCAGCAGTGGACGGACACTTACTAGCACAGATACGCAGTATTTT
CASSGRTLTSTDTQYF
>TRBJ1-2|once|-|TRBV7-9
TGTGCCAGCAGCTTAGTTAGTCAAGCTGGCTACACCTTC
CASSLVSQAGYTF
>TRBJ2-2|few|-|TRBV3-1/TRBV3-2
TGTGCCAGCAGCCAAGTAGGAGGGCTAGGGAACACCGGGGAGCTGTTTTTT
CASSQVGGLGNTGELFF
>TRBJ2-1|-|-|TRBV4-1
TGCGCCAGCAGTAGGCAGGTGACCTACAATGAGCAGTTCTTC
CASSRQVTYNEQFF
>TRBJ1-4|-|TRBD1|TRBV2
TGTGCCAGCCAACAGGGGGAGGGTGAAAAACTGTTTTTT
CASQQGEGEKLFF
>TRBJ1-2|-|TRBD1|TRBV19
TGTGCCAGTAGTCGGACAGGGTTCTATGGCTACACCTTC
CASSRTGFYGYTF
>TRBJ2-3|-|-|TRBV2
TGTGCCAGCAGCCCAGCTCCAGATACGCAGTATTTT
CASSPAPDTQYF
>TRBJ1-5|-|TRBD1|TRBV19
TGTGCCAGTACCCCCAGGGGGCCTCAGCCCCAGCATTTT
CASTPRGPQPQHF
>TRBJ1-5|-|TRBD1|TRBV2
TGTGCCAGCGTGGGACAGGGTTTTTCCAATCAGCCCCAGCATTTT
CASVGQGFSNQPQHF
>TRBJ1-2|few|-|TRBV5-1
TGCGCCAGCAGACCCGGGACACAAGCTAACTATGGCTACACCTTC
CASRPGTQANYGYTF
>TRBJ2-7|few|-|TRBV11-2
TGTGCCAGCAGCTTTGCGAACGAGCAGTACTTC
CASSFANEQYF
>TRBJ2-2|-|TRBD2|TRBV11-2
TGTGCCAGCAACCCTCTGACGGGAGGGGTGGGGGAGCTGTTTTTT
CASNPLTGGVGELFF
>TRBJ2-7|-|TRBD2|TRBV10-1
TGCGCCAGCAGTCCCACTAGCGGGGAAGGTCACGAGCAGTACTTC
CASSPTSGEGHEQYF
>TRBJ2-4|-|-|TRBV6-5
TGTGCCAGCAGTTACTCCGACTCTCCCGTTACCATTCAGTACTTC
CASSYSDSPVTIQYF
>TRBJ2-4|-|-|TRBV19
TGTGCCAGTAGTCCCAATCAGCCCCCGCGCAGGCTCCTCCACTTC
CASSPNQPPRRLLHF
>TRBJ2-1|-|TRBD2|TRBV3-1/TRBV3-2
TGTGCCAGCAGCCCGGGACTAGCGGGAGGCGCCTACAATGAGCAGTTCTTC
CASSPGLAGGAYNEQFF
>TRBJ2-3|-|TRBD1|TRBV6-5
TGTGCCAGCAGCGCACAGGGGGCGGGCACAGATACGCAGTATTTT
CASSAQGAGTDTQYF
>TRBJ2-7|-|TRBD2|TRBV4-1
TGCGCCAGCAGCCAAGGGGGACTAGACCCCACCTACGAGCAGTACTTC
CASSQGGLDPTYEQYF
>TRBJ2-5|-|TRBD2|TRBV4-2
TGTGCCAGCAGCCAACAGACTAGCGGGGGGGCCTCGGCGACCCAGTACTTC
CASSQQTSGGASATQYF
>TRBJ2-2|few|TRBD2|TRBV6-1
TGTGCCAGCAGTGAACTAGCGGAGACCGGGGAGCTGTTTTTT
CASSELAETGELFF
>TRBJ1-1|-|-|TRBV5-8
TGTGCCAGCAGCTCAACAGTAAACACTGAAGCTTTCTTT
CASSSTVNTEAFF
>TRBJ2-3|-|-|TRBV7-9
TGTGCCAGCAGCTTAGCGGTCGGCACTAGCACAGATACGCAGTATTTT
CASSLAVGTSTDTQYF
>TRBJ2-1|-|-|TRBV5-1
TGCGCCAGCAGCCCAACTCAAGCGGTGGTGAATGAGCAGTTCTTC
CASSPTQAVVNEQFF
>TRBJ2-2|-|TRBD1|TRBV4-1
TGCGCCAGCAGCAAAAGGACAGGGGCGAACACCGGGGAGCTGTTTTTT
CASSKRTGANTGELFF
>TRBJ1-6|-|-|TRBV11-2
TGTGCCAGCAGCTTAGGGGGTTCCTATAATTCACCCCTCCACTTT
CASSLGGSYNSPLHF
>TRBJ2-2|-|TRBD2|TRBV9
TGTGCCAGCAGCGTATTAAGCGGGGCTAACACCGGGGAGCTGTTTTTT
CASSVLSGANTGELFF
>TRBJ2-5|-|TRBD2|TRBV7-9
TGTGCCAGCAGCGAATCCGGACTAGCGGGGCAAGAGACCCAGTACTTC
CASSESGLAGQETQYF
>TRBJ1-5|-|-|TRBV6-4
TGTGCCAGCAGTTTCAGGGGAAGTAGCAATCAGCCCCAGCATTTT
CASSFRGSSNQPQHF
>TRBJ1-1|medium-sized|-|TRBV2
TGTGCCAGCAGGGGCCCGGGTTTGCAGGGCTCCACTGAAGCTTTCTTT
CASRGPGLQGSTEAFF
>TRBJ1-2|-|TRBD1|TRBV20-1
TGCAGTGCTCCTGGGACAGGGGTGGACACCTTC
CSAPGTGVDTF
>TRBJ2-7|-|TRBD2|TRBV6-6
TGTGCCAGCAGCTCCGGTAGGACTAGCGGGACCTACGAGCAGTACTTC
CASSSGRTSGTYEQYF
>TRBJ1-6|-|-|TRBV19
TGTGCCAGTAGCACACAGGGCAGAAATTCACCCCTCCACTTT
CASSTQGRNSPLHF
>TRBJ2-7|-|TRBD1|TRBV11-2
TGTGCCAGCAGCTCCGGGACAGGGTCCTACGAGCAGTACTTC
CASSSGTGSYEQYF
>TRBJ2-7|-|TRBD1|TRBV4-1
TGCGCCAGCAGCTCTCACCCCAGGGACAGGGGGCAGGAGCAGTACTTC
CASSSHPRDRGQEQYF
>TRBJ2-2|-|TRBD1|TRBV10-2
TGCGCCAGCAAGATTCTTTTTAGTACAGGGGGTGTCGGGGAGCTGTTTTTT
CASKILFSTGGVGELFF
>TRBJ2-5|-|-|TRBV9
TGTGCCAGCAGCGCCGGGACCATTCAAGAGACCCAGTACTTC
CASSAGTIQETQYF
>TRBJ2-3|-|-|TRBV4-1
TGCGCCAGCAGCCAAGCAGATACGCAGTATTTT
CASSQADTQYF
>TRBJ2-5|-|-|TRBV9
TGTGCCAGCAGCGTAGGGGGGACACAAGAGACCCAGTACTTC
CASSVGGTQETQYF
>TRBJ2-7|-|TRBD2|TRBV5-1
TGCGCCAGCGGACTAGCGGGGGGGCTCTACGAGCAGTACTTC
CASGLAGGLYEQYF